Below are 10 T cell receptor beta chains sequenced from a single sample in a study of blood T cell repertoires in COVID-19. The assay was immunoSEQ multiplex PCR, and TCRdb's table has in-frame clones only and misses some. The table shows about 69,000 clones, with 79% occurring only once. Sequenced material: peripheral blood. Every receptor here comes from a human donor in a cohort sampled during active COVID-19.

This clone was seen a handful of times. The chain recombines TRBV27 with TRBJ2-7, with 7 nucleotides matching TRBD2. There are 14 residues in the CDR3. J lost 0 bases, V lost 8 bases, and 7 bases had no gene match. Germline assignment: CDR1 MNHEY and CDR2 SMNVEV (reference sequence). CDR3 sequence reads: CASQGGSPSYEQYF. The CDR3 DNA is TGTGCCAGCCAGGGCGGGAGTCCCTCCTACGAGCAGTACTTC.

The chain is built from TRBV5-1 and TRBJ1-2; 7 bases match TRBD1. This CDR3 has 14 residues. V was clipped by 4 bases and J by 4 bases; unmatched bases: 7. In germline, CDR1 is SGHRS, CDR2 YFSETQ. The CDR3 reads CASSQLQGIYGYTF. DNA for the CDR3: TGCGCCAGCAGCCAACTACAGGGGATCTATGGCTACACCTTC. Combining the CDR3 with reference TRBV5-1 and TRBJ1-2 gives the whole variable domain KAGVTQTPRYLIKTRGQQVTLSCSPISGHRSVSWYQQTPGQGLQFLFEYFSETQRNKGNFPGRFSGRQFSNSRSEMNVSTLELGDSALYLCASSQLQGIYGYTFGSGTRLTVV.

A few counts support this clone. The chain couples TRBV4-1 to TRBJ2-3; D may be TRBD1 (6 bases). Per germline, CDR1 MGHRA and CDR2 YSYEKL. The CDR3 has 16 residues. V lost 1 base and J lost 4, with 15 bases in between. CDR3 amino acids: CASSQVKQGGADTQYF. The CDR3, as DNA: TGCGCCAGCAGCCAAGTTAAACAGGGTGGGGCAGATACGCAGTATTTT.

V usage is TRBV3-1 (or the pseudogene TRBV3-2) and J usage is TRBJ2-1, with 11 bases that match TRBD2. CDR1 and CDR2 from the germline V gene are LGHDT and YNNKEL (reference sequence). V was pared by 4 bases and J by 6 bases, with 11 bases of the junction left unmatched. CDR3 length equals 17 residues. DNA of the CDR3: TGTGCCAGCAGCCGTGGGACTAGCGGATTCGCCCTCAATGAGCAGTTCTTC. It encodes CASSRGTSGFALNEQFF.

The chain joins TRBV27 to TRBJ1-2, with 9 bases that match TRBD1. This CDR3 region has 16 residues. V was clipped by 6 bases and J by 8 bases; unmatched bases: 16. Germline values: CDR1 MNHEY, CDR2 SMNVEV (reference sequence). The CDR3 sequence: CASRTGTGKKSGGYTF. The CDR3 region has the DNA TGTGCCAGCAGGACCGGGACAGGGAAGAAGTCGGGAGGCTACACCTTC.

The rearrangement links TRBV3-1 (or the pseudogene TRBV3-2) to TRBJ2-7, with D possibly matching TRBD2 (6 bases). Germline-derived CDR1 and CDR2 are LGHDT and YNNKEL (reference sequence). V was shortened by 1 base and J by 2 bases, with 12 bases between the two germline ends. The CDR3 has 15 amino acids. DNA of the CDR3: TGTGCCAGCAGCCAAGTGATAGCGGCGACCTACGAGCAGTACTTC. Translated, it gives CASSQVIAATYEQYF.

This chain connects TRBV6-4 to TRBJ2-7, with D possibly being TRBD1 (6 bases). The CDR3 contains 13 residues. Germline CDR1 reads MRHNA; CDR2 reads SNTAGT. V lost 5 bases and J 6 bases, leaving 14 bases between the germline ends. CDR3 residues: CASSLTGPREQYF. The CDR3 DNA follows: TGTGCCAGCAGTTTGACAGGTCCCCGCGAGCAGTACTTC.

The chain joins TRBV20-1 to TRBJ1-1, with a tentative D call TRBD1 (5 bases). This CDR3 has 11 residues. Trimming removed 3 bases from V and 4 bases from J, with 6 bases in between. Per the germline V gene, CDR1 is DFQATT and CDR2 is SNEGSKA (reference sequence). CDR3 amino acids: CSARGGTEAFF. For the CDR3, the DNA is TGCAGTGCTAGGGGGGGCACTGAAGCTTTCTTT.

This clone was observed many times. The chain is built from TRBV6-1 and TRBJ2-5; TRBD2 is a possible D gene (7 bases). Trimming pared 1 base from V and 9 bases from J, leaving 12 bases between. This CDR3 is built from 13 residues. Germline CDR1 is MNHNS and CDR2 is SASEGT. The CDR3 loop is CASSEVGGAAQYF. The CDR3 nucleotides read TGTGCCAGCAGTGAAGTGGGGGGGGCGGCCCAGTACTTC.

This clone was seen repeatedly, ten times or more. The CDR3: CSGGGTGSYTEAFF. In DNA form, the CDR3 reads TGCAGCGGAGGGGGGACAGGGTCGTATACTGAAGCTTTCTTT. The chain joins TRBV29-1 to TRBJ1-1; 9 bases are a match to TRBD1. The V segment lost 7 bases and the J segment 5 bases; nucleotides outside the gene matches: 11. CDR3 length equals 14 residues. Germline V gene sequence: CDR1 SQVTM, CDR2 ANQGSEA.